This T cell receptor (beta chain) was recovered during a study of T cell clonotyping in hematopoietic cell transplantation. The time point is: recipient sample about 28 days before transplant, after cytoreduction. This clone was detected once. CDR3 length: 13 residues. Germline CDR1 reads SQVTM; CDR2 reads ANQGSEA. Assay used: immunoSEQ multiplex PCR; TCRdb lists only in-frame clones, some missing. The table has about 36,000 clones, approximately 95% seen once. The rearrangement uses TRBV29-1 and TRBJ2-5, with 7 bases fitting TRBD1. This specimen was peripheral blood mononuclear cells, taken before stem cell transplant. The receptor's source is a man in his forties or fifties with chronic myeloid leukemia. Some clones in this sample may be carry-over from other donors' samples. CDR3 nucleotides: TGCGTATCATCTGGGACAGTTCTGGGGACCCAGTACTTC. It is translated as CVSSGTVLGTQYF.